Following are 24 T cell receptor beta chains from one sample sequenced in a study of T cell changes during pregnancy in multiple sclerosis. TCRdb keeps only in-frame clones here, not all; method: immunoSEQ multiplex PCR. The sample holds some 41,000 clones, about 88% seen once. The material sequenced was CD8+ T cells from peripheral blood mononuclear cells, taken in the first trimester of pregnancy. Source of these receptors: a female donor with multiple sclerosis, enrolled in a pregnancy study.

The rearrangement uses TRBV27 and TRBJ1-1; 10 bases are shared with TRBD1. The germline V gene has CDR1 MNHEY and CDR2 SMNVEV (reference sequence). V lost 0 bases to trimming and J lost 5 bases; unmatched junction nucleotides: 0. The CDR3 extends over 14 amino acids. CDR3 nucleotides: TGTGCCAGCAGTTTATCGGGACAGGGGACTGAAGCTTTCTTT. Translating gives CASSLSGQGTEAFF.

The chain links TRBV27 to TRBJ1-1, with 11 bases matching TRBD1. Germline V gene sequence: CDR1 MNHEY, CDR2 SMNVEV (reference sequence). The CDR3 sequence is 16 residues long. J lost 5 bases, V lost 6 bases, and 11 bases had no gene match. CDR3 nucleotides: TGTGCCAGCAGCTACGGGACAGGGGGGCTGCGGACTGAAGCTTTCTTT. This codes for CASSYGTGGLRTEAFF.

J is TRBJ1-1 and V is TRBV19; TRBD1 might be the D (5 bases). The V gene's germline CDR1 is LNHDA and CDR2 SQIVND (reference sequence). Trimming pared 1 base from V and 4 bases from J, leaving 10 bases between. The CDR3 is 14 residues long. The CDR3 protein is CASSIGRVFTEAFF. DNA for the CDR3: TGTGCCAGTAGTATAGGCAGGGTGTTCACTGAAGCTTTCTTT.

CDR3: CASSSPSGLNEQFF. In DNA, the CDR3 is TGTGCCAGCAGTTCTCCTAGCGGACTCAATGAGCAGTTCTTC. The V gene is TRBV6-6, the J gene TRBJ2-1, with 7 bases fitting TRBD2. This CDR3 is built from 14 residues. V trimming: 4 bases; J trimming: 6 bases; junction bases outside the gene matches: 6. CDR1 MNHNY and CDR2 SVGAGI come from the germline V gene (reference sequence).

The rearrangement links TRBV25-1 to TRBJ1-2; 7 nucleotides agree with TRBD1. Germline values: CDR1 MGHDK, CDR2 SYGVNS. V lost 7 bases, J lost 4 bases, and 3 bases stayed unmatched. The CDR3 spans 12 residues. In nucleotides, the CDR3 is TGTGCCAGCATGACAGGGTCCTATGGCTACACCTTC. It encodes CASMTGSYGYTF.

In nucleotides, the CDR3 is TGTGCCAGCAGCTTCTTGGGACATGGACTTAATTTGAACACTGAAGCTTTCTTT. It translates to CASSFLGHGLNLNTEAFF. The rearrangement joins TRBV7-6 to TRBJ1-1, with D perhaps TRBD1 (6 bases). Germline loops: CDR1 SGHVS, CDR2 FNYEAQ. Trimming took 3 bases from V and 0 from J, leaving 20 bases between them. The CDR3 totals 18 residues.

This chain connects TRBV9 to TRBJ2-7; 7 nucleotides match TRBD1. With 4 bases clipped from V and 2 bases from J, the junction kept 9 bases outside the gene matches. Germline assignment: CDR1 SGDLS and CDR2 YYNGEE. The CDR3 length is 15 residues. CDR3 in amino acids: CASSPGPGQPYEQYF. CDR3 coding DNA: TGTGCCAGCAGCCCAGGACCGGGACAGCCCTACGAGCAGTACTTC.

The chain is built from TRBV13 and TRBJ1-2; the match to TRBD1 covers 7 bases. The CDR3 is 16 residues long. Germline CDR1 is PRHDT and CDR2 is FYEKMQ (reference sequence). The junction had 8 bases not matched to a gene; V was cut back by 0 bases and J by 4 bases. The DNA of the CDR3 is TGTGCCAGCAGCTTAGGGGGGACAGAAACTTTCTATGGCTACACCTTC. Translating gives CASSLGGTETFYGYTF.

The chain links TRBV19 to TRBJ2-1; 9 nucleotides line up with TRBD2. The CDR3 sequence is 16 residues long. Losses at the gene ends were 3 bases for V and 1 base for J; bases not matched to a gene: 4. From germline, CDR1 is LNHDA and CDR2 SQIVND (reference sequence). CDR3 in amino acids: CASSISAGGSYNEQFF. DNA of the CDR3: TGTGCCAGTAGTATTTCGGCGGGGGGGTCCTACAATGAGCAGTTCTTC.

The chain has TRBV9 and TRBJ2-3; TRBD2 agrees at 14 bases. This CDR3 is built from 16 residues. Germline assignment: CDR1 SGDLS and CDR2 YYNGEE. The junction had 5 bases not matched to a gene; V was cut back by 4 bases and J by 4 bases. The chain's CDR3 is CASSTSGLAGADTQYF. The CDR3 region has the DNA TGTGCCAGCAGCACCTCGGGACTAGCGGGGGCAGATACGCAGTATTTT.

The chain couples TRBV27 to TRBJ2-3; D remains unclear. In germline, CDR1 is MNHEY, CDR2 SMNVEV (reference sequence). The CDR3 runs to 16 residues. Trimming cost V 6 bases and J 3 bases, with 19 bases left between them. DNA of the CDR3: TGTGCCAGCAGGTTCACCTTCTCAGGTGGAACAGATACGCAGTATTTT. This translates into CASRFTFSGGTDTQYF.

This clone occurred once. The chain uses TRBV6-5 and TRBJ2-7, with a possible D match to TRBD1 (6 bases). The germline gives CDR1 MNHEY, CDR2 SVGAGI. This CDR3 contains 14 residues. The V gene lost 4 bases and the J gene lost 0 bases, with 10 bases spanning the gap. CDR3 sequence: CASSSGQTSYEQYF. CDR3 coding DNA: TGTGCCAGCAGTTCCGGACAGACCTCCTACGAGCAGTACTTC.

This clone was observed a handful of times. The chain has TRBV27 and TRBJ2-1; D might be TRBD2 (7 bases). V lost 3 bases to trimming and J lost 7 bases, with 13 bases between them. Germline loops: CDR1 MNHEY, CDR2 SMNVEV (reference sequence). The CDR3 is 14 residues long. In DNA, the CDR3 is TGTGCCAGCAGTTTTGGGGGGGGGCGGAATGAGCAGTTCTTC. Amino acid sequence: CASSFGGGRNEQFF.

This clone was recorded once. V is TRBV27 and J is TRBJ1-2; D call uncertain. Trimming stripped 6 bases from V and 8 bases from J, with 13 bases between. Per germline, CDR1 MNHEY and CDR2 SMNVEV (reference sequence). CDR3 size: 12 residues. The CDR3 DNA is TGTGCCAGCAGCCCATCAGGTTGGGGCTACACCTTC. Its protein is CASSPSGWGYTF.

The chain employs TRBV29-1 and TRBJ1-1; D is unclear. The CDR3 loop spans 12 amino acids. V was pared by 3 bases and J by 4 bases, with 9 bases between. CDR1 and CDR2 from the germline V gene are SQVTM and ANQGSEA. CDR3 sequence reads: CSVENPGTEAFF. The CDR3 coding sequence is TGCAGCGTTGAGAACCCGGGCACTGAAGCTTTCTTT.

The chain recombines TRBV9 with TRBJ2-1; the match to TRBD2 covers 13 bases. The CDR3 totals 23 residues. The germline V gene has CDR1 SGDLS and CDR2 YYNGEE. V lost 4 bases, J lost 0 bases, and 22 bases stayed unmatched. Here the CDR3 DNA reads TGTGCCAGCAGCACCCCTAGGACTAGCGGGGGCCTCGGCATTACTAACTCCTACAATGAGCAGTTCTTC. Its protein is CASSTPRTSGGLGITNSYNEQFF.

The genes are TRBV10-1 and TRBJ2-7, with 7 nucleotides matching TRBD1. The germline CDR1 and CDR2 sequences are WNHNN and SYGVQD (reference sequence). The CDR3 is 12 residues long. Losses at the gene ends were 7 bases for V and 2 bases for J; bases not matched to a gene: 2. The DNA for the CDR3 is TGCGCCAGCAACCAGGGGGCCTACGAGCAGTACTTC. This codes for CASNQGAYEQYF.

The chain's CDR3 is CASISGRSGQGRSGYTF. DNA of the CDR3: TGTGCCAGTATTTCCGGTCGATCCGGACAGGGACGGTCCGGCTACACCTTC. The chain has TRBV19 and TRBJ1-2; TRBD1 matches 8 bases. The CDR3 is 17 residues long. Germline CDR1 reads LNHDA; CDR2 reads SQIVND (reference sequence). V trimming: 7 bases; J trimming: 8 bases; junction bases outside the gene matches: 21.

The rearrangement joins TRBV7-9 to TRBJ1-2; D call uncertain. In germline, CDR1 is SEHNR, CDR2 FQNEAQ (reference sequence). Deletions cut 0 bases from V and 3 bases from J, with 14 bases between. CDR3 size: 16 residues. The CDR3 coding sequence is TGTGCCAGCAGCTTAGCTGTTCATGACTCGGACTATGGCTACACCTTC. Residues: CASSLAVHDSDYGYTF. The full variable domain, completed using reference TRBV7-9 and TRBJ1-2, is DTGVSQNPRHKITKRGQNVTFRCDPISEHNRLYWYRQTLGQGPEFLTYFQNEAQLEKSRLLSDRFSAERPKGSFSTLEIQRTEQGDSAMYLCASSLAVHDSDYGYTFGSGTRLTVV.

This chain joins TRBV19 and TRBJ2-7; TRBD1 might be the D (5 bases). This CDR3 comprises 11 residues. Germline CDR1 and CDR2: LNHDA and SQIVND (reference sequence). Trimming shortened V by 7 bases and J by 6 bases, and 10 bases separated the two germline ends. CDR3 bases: TGTGCCAGTAAAGCAGGGCTCGAGCAGTACTTC. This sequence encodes CASKAGLEQYF.

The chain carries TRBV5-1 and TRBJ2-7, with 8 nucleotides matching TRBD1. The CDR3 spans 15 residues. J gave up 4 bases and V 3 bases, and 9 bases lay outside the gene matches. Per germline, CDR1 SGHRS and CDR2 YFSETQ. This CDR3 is CASSYGQGLRYEQYF. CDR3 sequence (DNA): TGCGCCAGCAGCTACGGACAGGGTTTGCGGTACGAGCAGTACTTC.

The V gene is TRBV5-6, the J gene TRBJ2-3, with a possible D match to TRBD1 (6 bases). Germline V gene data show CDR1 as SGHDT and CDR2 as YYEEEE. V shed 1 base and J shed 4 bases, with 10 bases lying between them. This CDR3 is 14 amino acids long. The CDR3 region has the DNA TGTGCCAGCAGCTTGTACAGGGACGCAGATACGCAGTATTTT. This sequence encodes CASSLYRDADTQYF.

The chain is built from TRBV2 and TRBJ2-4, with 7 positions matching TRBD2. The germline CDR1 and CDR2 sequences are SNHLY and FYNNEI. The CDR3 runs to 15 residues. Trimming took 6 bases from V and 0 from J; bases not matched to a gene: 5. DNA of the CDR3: TGTGCCAGCAGCTGGGGGGAGGGAGCCAAAAACATTCAGTACTTC. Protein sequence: CASSWGEGAKNIQYF.

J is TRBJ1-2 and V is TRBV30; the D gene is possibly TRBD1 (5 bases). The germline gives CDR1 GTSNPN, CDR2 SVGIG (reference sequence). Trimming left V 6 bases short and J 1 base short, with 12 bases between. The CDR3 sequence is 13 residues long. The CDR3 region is CACLGRSNYGYTF. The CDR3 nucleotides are TGTGCCTGTTTGGGGCGGAGTAACTATGGCTACACCTTC.